Listed below are T cell receptor beta chains from one sample, sequenced in a study of response to subunit inactivated influenza vaccine. MiXCR, applied by TCRdb to the RT-PCR reads, yields one record per CDR3 protein. The sample records some 520,000 distinct CDR3 sequences, more than 15% being singletons. The sequencing used CD4+ T cells sorted from PBMCs, collected roughly 24 months after vaccination. Receptors originate from a man aged 50 to 75 who received an inactivated influenza vaccine. The conserved cysteine and the conserved F or W are not part of the CDR3 here.

V	CDR3
TRBV4-2	ASSPSSGTREAF
TRBV20-1	SARDHRVGADTQY
TRBV6-5	ASRDAGGTF
TRBV12-3/TRBV12-4	ASSPLGQGKETQY
TRBV5-1	ASSLAASNNEQF
TRBV7-2	ASSFGGNSNQPQH
TRBV7-2	ASSEFRTSWETQY
TRBV14	ASSQADSGPGAF
TRBV9	ASSLNGRAYNEQF
TRBV19	ASTPGTGVSYEQY
TRBV5-1	ASSPGGASYNEQF
TRBV3-1	ASSFTGGTEAF
TRBV7-9	ASSGDRKNTGELF
TRBV5-1	ASSFQTGGLYEQY
TRBV4-1	ASSAPLRGRNEQF
TRBV28	GTGYTGELF
TRBV7-9	ASSLEAAVQETQY
TRBV6-1	ASSKLAGGVDNEQF
TRBV21-1	ASSKGKKAGPRTDTQY
TRBV20-1	SAREGWDSYEQY
TRBV12-3/TRBV12-4	ASRPGENTGELF
TRBV4-3	ASSQVEGTEAF
TRBV12-3/TRBV12-4	ASRQGSAYGYT